This T cell receptor beta chain comes out of a study of blood T cell repertoires in COVID-19. Study information: Italy, Spain and the United States were the sources of the convalescent and acute COVID-19 samples. T cells, B-cell-depleted T cells, or PBMCs provided the cDNA or gDNA that served as material.

Per the germline V gene, CDR1 is SGHDT and CDR2 is YYEEEE. This CDR3 comprises 15 residues. V was trimmed by 0 bases and J by 5 bases, leaving 12 bases between them. In the source study's methods: Reference gene primer amplification gave nucleated cell count estimates. The method was immunoSEQ multiplex PCR; TCRdb's version includes in-frame clones alone and lacks a portion of them. For V, J and clone size, that table is used; D and trimming come from the DNA. The repertoire includes fewer than 300,000 clones, 80% to 85% of them detected once, and 2.5% to 3.5% sits in the top ten. The sample was peripheral blood. This clonotype originated in a woman aged 55-70 years with active or convalescent COVID-19. The V and J genes are TRBV5-6 and TRBJ1-5; no clear D. CDR3 bases: TGTGCCAGCAGCTTGGCCCCTGCCCGCGATCAGCCCCAGCATTTT. Its protein is CASSLAPARDQPQHF. The whole variable domain, filled in from reference TRBV5-6 and TRBJ1-5, reads DAGVTQSPTHLIKTRGQQVTLRCSPKSGHDTVSWYQQALGQGPQFIFQYYEEEERQRGNFPDRFSGHQFPNYSSELNVNALLLGDSALYLCASSLAPARDQPQHFGDGTRLSIL.